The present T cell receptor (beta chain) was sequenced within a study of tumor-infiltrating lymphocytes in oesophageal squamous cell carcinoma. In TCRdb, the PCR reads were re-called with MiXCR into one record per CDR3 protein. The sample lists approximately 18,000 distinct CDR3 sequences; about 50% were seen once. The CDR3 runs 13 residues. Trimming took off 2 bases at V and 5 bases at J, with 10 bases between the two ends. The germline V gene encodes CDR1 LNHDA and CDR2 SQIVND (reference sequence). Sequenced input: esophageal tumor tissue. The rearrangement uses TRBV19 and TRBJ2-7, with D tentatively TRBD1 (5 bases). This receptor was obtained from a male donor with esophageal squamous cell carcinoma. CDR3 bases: TGTGCCAGTAGTATATCTCGACAGAACGAGCAGTACTTC. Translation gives CASSISRQNEQYF.